The source of this T cell receptor beta chain is a study of a mutant IDH1 vaccine in newly diagnosed glioma. Study background: The earlier regimen, radiotherapy, temozolomide, or both, was most often both. Held at week 35, visit V12 was the safety follow-up, and visit V13 followed at week 47.

V shed 3 bases and J shed 6 bases, with 8 bases lying between them. The germline gives CDR1 LNHDA, CDR2 SQIVND (reference sequence). CDR3 length equals 12 residues. Concerning this clone itself: The antigen remains unidentified.

Sequencing was performed with immunoSEQ multiplex PCR; in TCRdb, only in-frame clones are kept and a portion is missing. Of approximately 52,000 clones detected, 76% appear once; the ten largest clones hold around 4.9%. Time point meaning: week 47, end of study. Vaccine doses each comprised 300 ug of mutant IDH1 20-mer peptide, with topical imiquimod. Scheduled for weeks 1, 3, 5, 7, 11, 15, 19 and 23, eight vaccinations were given to patients. The receptor's source is a middle-aged woman with glioma. Some clones in this sample may be carry-over from other donors' samples. V usage is TRBV19 and J usage is TRBJ1-2, with D perhaps matching TRBD1 (5 bases). This specimen was PBMCs, taken from a glioma patient whose treatment included an IDH1 peptide vaccine. This chain's CDR3 is CASSIAGDGYTF. For the CDR3, the DNA is TGTGCCAGTAGTATTGCGGGGGATGGCTACACCTTC.